The next 10 T cell receptor beta chains were all read from a single sample in a study of cytomegalovirus exposure and HLA in healthy donors. The PCR used 60 Vbeta and 13 Jbeta primers. This table comes from immunoSEQ multiplex PCR, and its TCRdb copy is limited to in-frame clones, with some not included. There are about 84,000 clones in the sample; approximately 90% occur only once, and approximately 2.2% lies in the top ten. Sample: PBMCs. These receptor sequences come from a man aged 18 to 35 in good health and CMV-seronegative.

A single count supports this clone. This chain connects TRBV28 to TRBJ1-4, with 7 bases fitting TRBD1. Per the germline V gene, CDR1 is MDHEN and CDR2 is SYDVKM. The CDR3 is 14 amino acids. V shed 6 bases and J 8 bases; nucleotides not matched to a gene: 9. The chain's CDR3 is CASSSTGFGEKLFF. As DNA, the CDR3 is TGTGCCAGCAGCTCGACAGGGTTCGGCGAAAAACTGTTTTTT.

The genes are TRBV25-1 and TRBJ1-4; weak D call: TRBD1 (6 bases). Looked up from germline, CDR1 is MGHDK and CDR2 is SYGVNS. This CDR3 spans 13 amino acids. The ends were cut back, 2 bases at V and 6 bases at J, with 7 bases in the middle. CDR3 DNA: TGTGCCAGCAGTGAAGCAGGGGATGAAAAACTGTTTTTT. It is translated as CASSEAGDEKLFF.

The V gene is TRBV2, the J gene TRBJ2-7; 10 bases map to TRBD2. From germline, CDR1 is SNHLY and CDR2 FYNNEI. The V and J ends lost 7 bases and 0 bases, in that order; junction bases with no gene match: 6. The CDR3 length is 15 residues. The CDR3 here is CASKVASGSSYEQYF. The CDR3 DNA reads TGTGCCAGCAAGGTTGCTAGCGGGAGCTCCTACGAGCAGTACTTC.

The chain recombines TRBV7-2 with TRBJ1-6; 12 positions match TRBD1. The germline V gene encodes CDR1 SGHTA and CDR2 FQGNSA. J gave up 9 bases and V 5 bases, and 5 bases lay outside the gene matches. The CDR3 runs 15 residues. The chain's CDR3 is CASSRGQGATSPLHF. CDR3 sequence (DNA): TGTGCCAGCAGCCGGGGACAGGGGGCGACTTCACCCCTCCACTTT.

This clone was seen a handful of times. The same CDR3 is also encoded by other DNA sequences in this sample. The chain employs TRBV20-1 and TRBJ1-3, with D unclear. Germline loops: CDR1 DFQATT, CDR2 SNEGSKA (reference sequence). Trimming took 6 bases from V and 0 from J, leaving 3 bases between them. The CDR3 covers 11 residues. The CDR3, as DNA: TGCAGTGCCATCTCTGGAAACACCATATATTTT. As protein: CSAISGNTIYF.

This clone showed up just a few times. The genes are TRBV2 and TRBJ2-3, with 11 nucleotides matching TRBD2. The germline gives CDR1 SNHLY, CDR2 FYNNEI. This CDR3 comprises 15 residues. The junction had 9 bases not matched to a gene; V was cut back by 8 bases and J by 5 bases. The chain's CDR3 is CASSLAGGEVDTQYF. The CDR3 DNA reads TGTGCCAGCTCGCTAGCGGGAGGAGAGGTAGATACGCAGTATTTT.

The chain uses TRBV29-1 and TRBJ2-1, with a possible D match to TRBD1 (5 bases). Trimming left V 3 bases short and J 7 bases short, with 13 bases between. The CDR3 spans 13 residues. The germline CDR1 and CDR2 sequences are SQVTM and ANQGSEA. The chain's CDR3 is CSVEGRVLNEQFF. The CDR3 DNA is TGCAGCGTTGAGGGCAGGGTCCTAAATGAGCAGTTCTTC.

The CDR3 region has the DNA TGTGCCAGCAGCCAACTAGCGGGAGGGCTTAACACCGGGGAGCTGTTTTTT. It encodes CASSQLAGGLNTGELFF. The chain is built from TRBV14 and TRBJ2-2; 12 nucleotides agree with TRBD2. The J segment lost 2 bases and the V segment lost 2 bases, leaving 3 bases of the junction unmatched. Germline-derived CDR1 and CDR2 are SGHDN and FVKESK. The CDR3 length is 17 residues.

The CDR3 bases are TGCAGCGTTCGGGTTCAAGCGATGAATCCTCTAGCCAAAAACATTCAGTACTTC. This gives the protein CSVRVQAMNPLAKNIQYF. This sequence joins TRBV29-1 and TRBJ2-4, with D hard to call. The V and J ends lost 5 bases and 0 bases respectively, with 23 bases between them. CDR1 is SQVTM and CDR2 is ANQGSEA in the germline V gene. The CDR3 spans 18 residues.

In DNA, the CDR3 is TGTGCCAGCAGACCGGACCTAGGGGCTTGCAAGCAGTACTTC. Amino acid sequence: CASRPDLGACKQYF. The rearrangement links TRBV6-5 to TRBJ2-7; D is possibly TRBD1 (5 bases). V was cut by 6 bases and J by 8 bases, with 20 bases left in between. Germline V gives CDR1 MNHEY, CDR2 SVGAGI. The CDR3 length is 14 residues.